Shown below are 31 T cell receptor beta chains from a single sample sequenced in a study of CD8 T cells in ankylosing spondylitis. Each CDR3 protein is one row after TCRdb ran MiXCR on the 5' RACE reads. The data contain about 360,000 distinct CDR3 sequences, approximately 22% of them singletons. The sequencing sample was made of blood, either unsorted or a sorted T cell fraction (not recorded which). These receptors came from a male donor with ankylosing spondylitis or in good health (not recorded which).

This clonotype was observed a few times. V usage is TRBV7-9 and J usage is TRBJ2-5; 9 bases fit TRBD2. The CDR3 is 15 amino acids. Germline trimming cut 0 bases from V and 7 bases from J; bases unmatched to any gene: 6. The germline CDR1 and CDR2 sequences are SEHNR and FQNEAQ (reference sequence). The CDR3 sequence is CASSLAAGGVGTQYF. The CDR3 bases are TGTGCCAGCAGCTTAGCAGCGGGGGGAGTCGGGACCCAGTACTTC.

This clonotype has more than one count but fewer than ten. The chain links TRBV7-9 to TRBJ1-1; D is possibly TRBD1 (5 bases). The CDR3 loop spans 13 amino acids. V was trimmed by 4 bases and J by 6 bases, leaving 12 bases between them. Germline CDR1 reads SEHNR; CDR2 reads FQNEAQ (reference sequence). The CDR3, as DNA: TGTGCCAGCAGCTCATTGGGGGTCTCTGAAGCTTTCTTT. It codes for CASSSLGVSEAFF. Complete variable domain (other parts from reference TRBV7-9 and TRBJ1-1): DTGVSQNPRHKITKRGQNVTFRCDPISEHNRLYWYRQTLGQGPEFLTYFQNEAQLEKSRLLSDRFSAERPKGSFSTLEIQRTEQGDSAMYLCASSSLGVSEAFFGQGTRLTVV.

The sample holds many counts of this clonotype. CDR3 DNA sequence: TGCAGCGTTGATGTGCGGCGGGGGAAAGAAGAGACCCAGTACTTC. Protein: CSVDVRRGKEETQYF. The chain employs TRBV29-1 and TRBJ2-5; the match to TRBD2 covers 7 bases. This CDR3 has 15 amino acids. The V gene's germline CDR1 is SQVTM and CDR2 ANQGSEA. V lost 3 bases to trimming and J lost 3 bases; unmatched junction nucleotides: 10.

The J gene is TRBJ1-1, the V gene TRBV6-1; TRBD1 might be the D (6 bases). The germline gives CDR1 MNHNS, CDR2 SASEGT. The CDR3 runs 13 residues. Between the trimmed V and J ends, which lost 11 bases and 0 bases, there was a span of 13 bases. The CDR3 region is CASGQNMNTEAFF. CDR3 DNA sequence: TGTGCCTCCGGACAGAACATGAACACTGAAGCTTTCTTT.

The V gene is TRBV5-1, the J gene TRBJ2-1, with 9 bases lining up with TRBD2. Germline-derived CDR1 and CDR2 are SGHRS and YFSETQ. This CDR3 spans 16 amino acids. The junction had 5 bases not matched to a gene; V was cut back by 3 bases and J by 1 base. The CDR3 DNA follows: TGCGCCAGCAGCTATAGCGGGGGTGAGTCCTACAATGAGCAGTTCTTC. Translation gives CASSYSGGESYNEQFF.

This clonotype occurred a few times. This sequence joins TRBV20-1 and TRBJ2-2; no reliable D call. Germline-derived CDR1 and CDR2 are DFQATT and SNEGSKA (reference sequence). The CDR3 is 13 amino acids. CDR3 DNA: TGCGGATCGGTTCCTCCAAACACCGGGGAGCTGTTTTTT. Translating it yields CGSVPPNTGELFF.

This chain connects TRBV20-1 to TRBJ1-2; D call uncertain. This CDR3 is built from 12 residues. V dropped 2 bases and J dropped 4 bases, with 8 bases sitting between them. Germline loops: CDR1 DFQATT, CDR2 SNEGSKA (reference sequence). The CDR3 here is CSARNSFYGYTF. For the CDR3, the DNA is TGCAGTGCTAGAAATAGCTTCTATGGCTACACCTTC.

This clonotype was counted a few times. V is TRBV20-1 and J is TRBJ1-5; D may be TRBD1 (5 bases). CDR1 and CDR2 (germline): DFQATT, SNEGSKA (reference sequence). The CDR3 consists of 14 residues. Trimming pared 1 base from V and 7 bases from J, leaving 14 bases between. DNA for the CDR3: TGCAGTGCTAGAGCCGAGGTCGGGGGGCAGCCCCAGCATTTT. Translated, it gives CSARAEVGGQPQHF.

This clonotype was recorded at least ten times. The chain uses TRBV12-3 or TRBV12-4 and TRBJ2-2; D is unresolved. The CDR3 contains 13 residues. Between the trimmed V and J ends, which lost 5 bases and 2 bases, there was a span of 6 bases. DNA of the CDR3: TGTGCCAGCAGTCCACCTAACACCGGGGAGCTGTTTTTT. This codes for CASSPPNTGELFF.

This clonotype was picked up a small number of times. The V and J genes are TRBV2 and TRBJ2-1; unclear D gene. Germline CDR1 SNHLY, CDR2 FYNNEI. Trimming removed 1 base from V and 8 bases from J, with 6 bases in between. This CDR3 region has 12 residues. This CDR3 is CASSEGVDEQFF. CDR3 coding DNA: TGTGCCAGCAGTGAAGGGGTGGATGAGCAGTTCTTC.

The chain is built from TRBV4-1 and TRBJ1-2, with D possibly being TRBD1 (6 bases). The length of the CDR3 is 15 residues. V lost 4 bases and J lost 2, with 14 bases in between. Germline CDR1 and CDR2: MGHRA and YSYEKL. This chain's CDR3 is CASSLDQGFNYGYTF. DNA of the CDR3: TGCGCCAGCAGCCTCGATCAGGGGTTCAACTATGGCTACACCTTC.

This clonotype showed up just once. V and J are TRBV15 and TRBJ2-4, with D maybe TRBD2 (6 bases). V was pared by 5 bases and J by 2 bases, with 13 bases between. CDR1 is LNHNV, CDR2 YYDKDF, per germline (reference sequence). The CDR3 loop spans 15 amino acids. The CDR3 DNA sequence: TGTGCCACCAGCTCTGGAGGGATTTCCAAAAACATTCAGTACTTC. Amino acid sequence: CATSSGGISKNIQYF.

This sequence joins TRBV3-1 and TRBJ2-1; 13 bases align to TRBD2. Germline V gives CDR1 LGHDT, CDR2 YNNKEL (reference sequence). The CDR3 length is 17 residues. The trim removed 3 bases at V and 5 bases at J, leaving 7 bases unmatched. This CDR3 reads CASSQRLAGGLHNEQFF. Written as DNA, the CDR3 is TGTGCCAGCAGCCAGCGACTAGCGGGGGGCCTGCACAATGAGCAGTTCTTC.

The gene calls are TRBV3-1 and TRBJ1-2; tentatively, D is TRBD1 (5 bases). Germline V gene sequence: CDR1 LGHDT, CDR2 YNNKEL (reference sequence). The ends were cut back, 3 bases at V and 4 bases at J, with 15 bases in the middle. The CDR3 covers 15 residues. The chain's CDR3 is CASSHDPGGIYGYTF. CDR3 nucleotide sequence: TGTGCCAGCAGCCACGACCCCGGGGGGATCTATGGCTACACCTTC. Looking up the rest from reference TRBV3-1 and TRBJ1-2 gives the full variable domain: DTAVSQTPKYLVTQMGNDKSIKCEQNLGHDTMYWYKQDSKKFLKIMFSYNNKELIINETVPNRFSPKSPDKAHLNLHINSLELGDSAVYFCASSHDPGGIYGYTFGSGTRLTVV.

This clonotype was seen more than once but under ten times. V and J are TRBV25-1 and TRBJ2-1; possibly TRBD1 for D (6 bases). The germline V gene encodes CDR1 MGHDK and CDR2 SYGVNS. The CDR3 consists of 13 residues. Trimming took off 7 bases at V and 8 bases at J, with 15 bases between the two ends. In DNA form, the CDR3 reads TGTGCCAGCACAGGGGAGAAGCGCGATGAGCAGTTCTTC. It codes for CASTGEKRDEQFF.

V is TRBV12-3 or TRBV12-4 and J is TRBJ2-1; D remains ambiguous. CDR3 length: 12 residues. V was shortened by 6 bases and J by 6 bases, with 9 bases between the two germline ends. In nucleotides, the CDR3 is TGTGCCAGCAGCCGAAATCGCAATGAGCAGTTCTTC. As protein: CASSRNRNEQFF.

The table lists this clonotype with a few counts. The chain carries TRBV4-1 and TRBJ1-1; no clear D. The CDR3 sequence is 13 residues long. CDR1 MGHRA and CDR2 YSYEKL come from the germline V gene. The V and J ends lost 3 bases and 1 base respectively, with 6 bases between them. CDR3 protein: CASSHSPNTEAFF. Here the CDR3 DNA reads TGCGCCAGCAGCCATTCACCGAACACTGAAGCTTTCTTT.

The rearrangement joins TRBV6-1 to TRBJ2-7; D may be TRBD1 (5 bases). In germline, CDR1 is MNHNS, CDR2 SASEGT. The ends were cut back, 8 bases at V and 1 base at J, with 12 bases in the middle. The length of the CDR3 is 13 residues. The CDR3 reads CASGQGRSYEQYF. The CDR3 DNA reads as TGTGCCAGCGGTCAGGGTCGATCCTACGAGCAGTACTTC.

This clonotype has only a few counts. The chain has TRBV7-8 and TRBJ2-2; 12 bases are a match to TRBD2. Germline CDR1 SGHVS, CDR2 FQNEAQ. The ends lost 6 bases at V and 5 bases at J; junction bases unmatched: 7. The CDR3 extends over 16 amino acids. The CDR3 here is CASSPPSGGVTGELFF. CDR3 in DNA: TGTGCCAGCAGTCCCCCTAGCGGGGGGGTAACCGGGGAGCTGTTTTTT.

V and J are TRBV20-1 and TRBJ2-7; either TRBD1 or TRBD2 may fit D (5 bases each). The CDR3 spans 16 residues. Per germline, CDR1 DFQATT and CDR2 SNEGSKA (reference sequence). Trimming stripped 6 bases from V and 3 bases from J, with 24 bases between. The CDR3 region is CSAQLEGTYDHYEQYF. In DNA form, the CDR3 reads TGCAGTGCACAACTCGAGGGGACGTATGACCACTACGAGCAGTACTTC.

This clonotype showed up just a few times. This chain uses TRBV10-3 with TRBJ2-3; the match to TRBD2 covers 9 bases. The germline V gene has CDR1 ENHRY and CDR2 SYGVKD. CDR3 length: 15 residues. Germline trimming cut 4 bases from V and 2 bases from J; bases unmatched to any gene: 4. The CDR3 region is CAISGLAGNTDTQYF. The CDR3 DNA reads as TGTGCCATCAGTGGTCTAGCGGGAAACACAGATACGCAGTATTTT.

This clonotype appeared many times. The J gene is TRBJ2-7, the V gene TRBV4-2, with TRBD2 matching over 7 bases. From germline, CDR1 is LGHNA and CDR2 YNFKEQ. There are 16 residues in the CDR3. The J segment lost 0 bases and the V segment lost 0 bases, leaving 5 bases of the junction unmatched. The CDR3, as DNA: TGTGCCAGCAGCCAAGATCCGAGCGGGGACTCCTACGAGCAGTACTTC. This sequence encodes CASSQDPSGDSYEQYF.

This clonotype was counted between two and nine times. This sequence joins TRBV4-1 and TRBJ2-7; tentatively, D is TRBD1 or TRBD2 (5 bases each). The CDR3 runs to 15 residues. Germline CDR1 is MGHRA and CDR2 is YSYEKL. Trimming took off 2 bases at V and 3 bases at J, with 14 bases between the two ends. CDR3 loop: CASSQPGRLVYEQYF. The CDR3 DNA reads as TGCGCCAGCAGCCAACCGGGACGGCTTGTCTACGAGCAGTACTTC.

This clonotype was counted ten times or more. The J gene is TRBJ2-2, the V gene TRBV4-1; the match to TRBD1 covers 7 bases. CDR1 is MGHRA, CDR2 YSYEKL, per germline. Germline trimming cut 2 bases from V and 1 base from J; bases unmatched to any gene: 7. The CDR3 is made up of 17 amino acids. CDR3 sequence (DNA): TGCGCCAGCAGCCAATCCACCGGGACAGAGAACACCGGGGAGCTGTTTTTT. It specifies CASSQSTGTENTGELFF.

This chain uses TRBV5-1 with TRBJ2-6; D not resolved. Germline loops: CDR1 SGHRS, CDR2 YFSETQ. The germline V and J ends were trimmed by 4 bases and 0 bases, with 8 bases remaining between them. The CDR3 has 15 residues. The CDR3 region is CASSIPYSGANVLTF. CDR3 DNA sequence: TGCGCCAGCAGCATACCTTACTCTGGGGCCAACGTCCTGACTTTC.

V and J are TRBV12-3 or TRBV12-4 and TRBJ2-1; TRBD1 aligns across 8 bases. Trimming at V came to 4 bases and at J to 14 bases, leaving 7 bases not matched to a gene. CDR3 size: 12 residues. The CDR3: CASSWVLTGEFF. The CDR3 region has the DNA TGTGCCAGCAGTTGGGTGCTGACAGGGGAGTTCTTC.

A few counts support this clonotype. V and J are TRBV4-1 and TRBJ2-7; the D gene could be TRBD1 or TRBD2 (6 bases each). Germline V gives CDR1 MGHRA, CDR2 YSYEKL. The germline V and J ends were trimmed by 0 bases and 6 bases, with 15 bases remaining between them. This CDR3 has 15 amino acids. CDR3 DNA sequence: TGCGCCAGCAGCCAAGACAGAGGGGGGTCTGGCGAGCAGTACTTC. Amino acids: CASSQDRGGSGEQYF.

This clonotype was detected a few times. The chain recombines TRBV12-3 or TRBV12-4 with TRBJ2-7; 7 positions match TRBD2. This CDR3 comprises 15 residues. Unmatched junction bases numbered 6, after V lost 0 bases and J lost 4 bases. The CDR3 bases are TGTGCCAGCAGTTTAGCGAGGGGACTACTTTACGAGCAGTACTTC. Translated, it gives CASSLARGLLYEQYF.

This chain links TRBV25-1 with TRBJ2-1, with D possibly matching TRBD2 (5 bases). Trimming removed 1 base from V and 10 bases from J, with 20 bases in between. The CDR3 totals 16 residues. In germline, CDR1 is MGHDK, CDR2 SYGVNS. The CDR3 here is CASSEFEGSHPGEQFF. The CDR3, as DNA: TGTGCCAGCAGTGAATTTGAGGGTAGTCACCCTGGGGAGCAGTTCTTC.

This clonotype has just a few counts. The chain links TRBV12-3 or TRBV12-4 to TRBJ2-7; TRBD1 matches at 9 bases. V shed 4 bases, J shed 5 bases, and the junction held 6 bases outside the gene matches. The CDR3 has 14 residues. The DNA for the CDR3 is TGTGCCAGCAGTTGGGACAGGGAGGTCCACGAGCAGTACTTC. Its translation is CASSWDREVHEQYF.

V is TRBV30 and J is TRBJ2-7; no clear D. V lost 0 bases, J lost 7 bases, and 13 bases lay in between. The CDR3 runs to 13 residues. CDR1 is GTSNPN, CDR2 SVGIG, per germline (reference sequence). The CDR3 region is CAWSVTFEDEQYF. The CDR3 coding sequence is TGTGCCTGGAGTGTAACCTTCGAGGATGAGCAGTACTTC.